This T cell receptor beta chain emerged from a study of breast tumors, draining lymph nodes, adjacent tissues. The length of the CDR3 is 15 residues. Per germline, CDR1 PRHDT and CDR2 FYEKMQ (reference sequence). This clonotype was seen just once. Its antigen is undetermined. The junction departs from the called germline gene at one end, perhaps through a read error. TCRdb ran MiXCR on the multiplex PCR reads and lists one entry per CDR3 protein. The sample has approximately 14,000 distinct CDR3 sequences; approximately 50% are singletons. Findings and caveats of the study: The data were judged consistent with most tumor T cells coming from lymph node and expanding in tumor. Luminal-like breast cancer showed significantly greater tumor-nontumor repertoire similarity than basal-like breast cancer did. Tumors had less TCR diversity than lymph nodes, more than nontumor tissue.

This receptor was obtained from a female donor with breast cancer. Some clones in this sample may be carry-over from other donors' samples. The V call is TRBV13, the J call TRBJ2-3; D is unclear. Input material: tumor-adjacent breast tissue. DNA for the CDR3: TGTGCCAGTAGCTTGAAGGACCGAGACACAGATACGCAGTATTTT. It translates to CASSLKDRDTDTQYF.